The 26 T cell receptor beta chains below all came from one sample that was sequenced in a study of T cell repertoires in cytomegalovirus infection (dated by TCRdb to about 2019). Reads for this sample came from an Illumina HiSeq 1500. TCRdb cleaned the public reads at Q25 with fastp, built clones with MiXCR and kept in-frame beta chains. Each entry merges the rows of one CDR3 protein and shows their most common DNA and genes. This sample gives about 230,000 distinct CDR3 sequences in total; about 20% of them show up just once. The leading ten clones occupy 15% to 20% of the sample. The sequenced material came from CD8+ T cells from PBMCs. These receptors came from a human donor in good health (CMV status not recorded). Some clones in this sample may be carry-over from other donors' samples.

In its sample, this clonotype was seen a few times. V and J are TRBV25-1 and TRBJ1-1; TRBD1 is a possible D gene (6 bases). Germline assignment: CDR1 MGHDK and CDR2 SYGVNS. The length of the CDR3 is 15 residues. V lost 0 bases, J lost 8 bases, and 16 bases lay in between. This CDR3 is CASSEYDRGGDEAFF. CDR3 sequence (DNA): TGTGCCAGCAGTGAATACGACAGAGGGGGTGACGAAGCTTTCTTT.

V usage is TRBV2 and J usage is TRBJ2-3; 7 bases align to TRBD1. CDR1 and CDR2 (germline): SNHLY, FYNNEI. The CDR3 totals 14 residues. V was pared by 8 bases and J by 4 bases, with 9 bases of the junction left unmatched. As DNA, the CDR3 is TGTGCCAGCCCGGGACAGTCAATAGCAGATACGCAGTATTTT. Translating gives CASPGQSIADTQYF.

V and J are TRBV12-3 or TRBV12-4 and TRBJ2-5; 9 bases align to TRBD1. V shed 6 bases and J 3 bases; nucleotides not matched to a gene: 11. This CDR3 region has 16 residues. The CDR3 nucleotides read TGTGCCAGCAGGATACACCGGGACAGGGACGAAGAGACCCAGTACTTC. Translating it yields CASRIHRDRDEETQYF.

The chain uses TRBV2 and TRBJ2-2, with D possibly matching TRBD2 (6 bases). The ends were cut back, 8 bases at V and 7 bases at J, with 11 bases in the middle. CDR3 length: 12 amino acids. From germline, CDR1 is SNHLY and CDR2 FYNNEI. CDR3 sequence: CASLREDGELFF. For the CDR3, the DNA is TGTGCCAGCCTAAGGGAGGACGGGGAGCTGTTTTTT. Full variable domain (missing parts from reference TRBV2 and TRBJ2-2): EPEVTQTPSHQVTQMGQEVILRCVPISNHLYFYWYRQILGQKVEFLVSFYNNEISEKSEIFDDQFSVERPDGSNFTLKIRSTKLEDSAMYFCASLREDGELFFGEGSRLTVL.

V is TRBV7-6 and J is TRBJ2-1; possibly TRBD1 for D (6 bases). CDR3 length: 12 residues. The germline CDR1 and CDR2 sequences are SGHVS and FNYEAQ. V dropped 5 bases and J dropped 8 bases, with 10 bases sitting between them. Written as DNA, the CDR3 is TGTGCCAGCAGCATACAGGGTGATGAGCAGTTCTTC. This codes for CASSIQGDEQFF. Full variable domain (outside the CDR3, taken from reference TRBV7-6 and TRBJ2-1): GAGVSQSPRYKVTKRGQDVALRCDPISGHVSLYWYRQALGQGPEFLTYFNYEAQQDKSGLPNDRFSAERPEGSISTLTIQRTEQRDSAMYRCASSIQGDEQFFGPGTRLTVL.

This clonotype was seen repeatedly, ten times or more. This rearrangement joins TRBV28 to TRBJ1-5, with a tentative D call TRBD1 (6 bases). Germline CDR1 MDHEN, CDR2 SYDVKM. V lost 7 bases and J lost 5, with 18 bases in between. This CDR3 is built from 15 residues. CDR3 amino acids: CASTFEGQPDQPQHF. DNA of the CDR3: TGTGCCAGCACCTTCGAAGGACAGCCCGATCAGCCCCAGCATTTT.

This clonotype is a singleton in its sample. V gene TRBV9 combines with J gene TRBJ2-7, with D unresolved. This CDR3 has 13 residues. The germline V and J ends were trimmed by 0 bases and 3 bases, with 7 bases remaining between them. Per germline, CDR1 SGDLS and CDR2 YYNGEE. The chain's CDR3 is CASSVVPSYEQYF. CDR3 sequence (DNA): TGTGCCAGCAGCGTAGTACCGAGCTACGAGCAGTACTTC.

In this sample, this clonotype turned up many times. The CDR3 sequence: CASSYLGNEQFF. The CDR3 DNA reads as TGTGCCAGCAGTTACTTGGGGAATGAGCAGTTCTTC. The chain couples TRBV6-6 to TRBJ2-1; D is undetermined. Germline V CDR1 and CDR2: MNHNY, SVGAGI (reference sequence). The length of the CDR3 is 12 residues. Trimming took 1 base from V and 7 from J, leaving 5 bases between them.

This clonotype was counted between two and nine times. The CDR3 DNA reads TGCGCCAGCAGCTGGCTGGGAATGAACACTGAAGCTTTCTTT. This sequence encodes CASSWLGMNTEAFF. The J gene is TRBJ1-1, the V gene TRBV5-1, with no clear D. This CDR3 contains 14 residues. Per the germline V gene, CDR1 is SGHRS and CDR2 is YFSETQ. V gave up 3 bases and J gave up 0 bases, with 9 bases separating them.

In its sample, this clonotype was seen a few times. The chain links TRBV6-1 to TRBJ1-2; 7 bases line up with TRBD1. The CDR3 extends over 15 amino acids. Germline V gene lookup returns CDR1 MNHNS and CDR2 SASEGT. V gave up 3 bases and J gave up 4 bases; unmatched junction bases: 8. The CDR3 region has the DNA TGTGCCAGCAGTGAGACCCGGGACAGCTTCTATGGCTACACCTTC. Amino acid sequence: CASSETRDSFYGYTF.

On this clonotype: The junction departs from germline at one end; a sequencing error may be responsible. V and J are TRBV7-6 and TRBJ2-3; 7 bases line up with TRBD2. Per the germline V gene, CDR1 is SGHVS and CDR2 is FNYEAQ. The CDR3 consists of 18 residues. This CDR3 is CANSLRWSGASGTDTQYF. In DNA, the CDR3 is TGTGCCAACAGCCTTCGTTGGAGCGGGGCTTCCGGGACAGATACGCAGTATTTT.

Only a few counts were recorded for this clonotype. V gene TRBV28 combines with J gene TRBJ2-7; tentatively, D is TRBD2 (6 bases). V lost 7 bases and J lost 9, with 25 bases in between. The germline V gene encodes CDR1 MDHEN and CDR2 SYDVKM. This CDR3 comprises 15 residues. In nucleotides, the CDR3 is TGTGCCAGCAACCAACCGACAGACCCCTACGGGAGGCAGTACTTC. Translating it yields CASNQPTDPYGRQYF.

The chain combines TRBV19 with TRBJ2-7; 9 bases are shared with TRBD2. This CDR3 spans 15 amino acids. Germline lookup yields CDR1 LNHDA and CDR2 SQIVND (reference sequence). The V and J ends lost 5 bases and 5 bases, in that order; junction bases with no gene match: 10. This CDR3 reads CASSSVGTSFHEQYF. CDR3 in DNA: TGTGCCAGTAGTTCGGTAGGGACTAGCTTCCACGAGCAGTACTTC.

The J gene is TRBJ2-1, the V gene TRBV11-2; D unresolved. The CDR3 spans 15 residues. Trimming stripped 3 bases from V and 1 base from J, with 10 bases between. Germline V gene lookup returns CDR1 SGHAT and CDR2 FQNNGV. Written as DNA, the CDR3 is TGTGCCAGCAGCTTTATCCTTGGTTCCTACAATGAGCAGTTCTTC. Its protein product is CASSFILGSYNEQFF.

This clonotype has only a few counts. The chain is built from TRBV12-3 or TRBV12-4 and TRBJ2-7, with a possible D match to TRBD1 (6 bases). V was trimmed by 5 bases and J by 3 bases, leaving 14 bases between them. CDR3 size: 14 residues. This CDR3 is CASSTGSTDYEQYF. The CDR3 region has the DNA TGTGCCAGCAGTACAGGGTCTACCGACTACGAGCAGTACTTC.

The CDR3 coding sequence is TGTGCCAGCAGCCCCCTAGGGGAGCAGTACTTC. Encoded protein: CASSPLGEQYF. The genes are TRBV7-9 and TRBJ2-7, with D unclear. The V gene's germline CDR1 is SEHNR and CDR2 FQNEAQ (reference sequence). The CDR3 runs to 11 residues. V was trimmed by 5 bases and J by 7 bases, leaving 9 bases between them.

The rearrangement uses TRBV20-1 and TRBJ2-1; 9 nucleotides line up with TRBD1. The CDR3 consists of 17 residues. CDR1 DFQATT and CDR2 SNEGSKA come from the germline V gene (reference sequence). After removal of 1 base from V and 3 bases from J, the junction contained 10 bases not matched to a gene. The CDR3 nucleotides are TGCAGTGCTAGAGCCTTAAGGACAGGGGCCTTCTACAATGAGCAGTTCTTC. Amino acids: CSARALRTGAFYNEQFF.

In DNA form, the CDR3 reads TGCAGCGTAGCCCCAACTAGGACCTACGAGCAGTACTTC. As protein: CSVAPTRTYEQYF. The gene calls are TRBV29-1 and TRBJ2-7, with TRBD2 as a possible D gene (5 bases). V was shortened by 6 bases and J by 2 bases, with 14 bases between the two germline ends. The CDR3 has 13 residues. Germline V gene sequence: CDR1 SQVTM, CDR2 ANQGSEA.

This clonotype was observed at least ten times. This sequence joins TRBV6-4 and TRBJ2-6; possibly TRBD2 for D (5 bases). Trimming left V 2 bases short and J 0 bases short, with 11 bases between. Germline CDR1 MRHNA, CDR2 SNTAGT. The CDR3 is 17 residues long. CDR3 protein: CASSDEGLGSGANVLTF. Here the CDR3 DNA reads TGTGCCAGCAGTGACGAGGGATTGGGCTCTGGGGCCAACGTCCTGACTTTC.

The chain has TRBV20-1 and TRBJ2-1, with D possibly being TRBD1 (6 bases). V gave up 5 bases and J gave up 1 base, with 12 bases separating them. The CDR3 is 14 residues long. From germline, CDR1 is DFQATT and CDR2 SNEGSKA (reference sequence). The CDR3 DNA reads as TGCAGTGCTCGCAACAGGGATTCCTACAATGAGCAGTTCTTC. It yields the protein CSARNRDSYNEQFF.

This clonotype was detected only a few times. The chain combines TRBV7-6 with TRBJ1-2; no clear D. V lost 5 bases and J 8 bases, leaving 18 bases between the germline ends. Germline CDR1 SGHVS, CDR2 FNYEAQ. This CDR3 has 14 amino acids. The CDR3 bases are TGTGCCAGCAGCGCCTCGCCCCGGGAACTGGGCTACACCTTC. Amino acids: CASSASPRELGYTF.

The chain couples TRBV5-4 to TRBJ2-1, with 9 bases that match TRBD2. The CDR3 runs to 17 residues. Germline trimming cut 0 bases from V and 2 bases from J; bases unmatched to any gene: 6. CDR1 is SGHNT, CDR2 YYREEE, per germline (reference sequence). The CDR3 DNA reads as TGTGCCAGCAGCTTGGATGCTAGCGGGGTCCCCTACAATGAGCAGTTCTTC. Its translation is CASSLDASGVPYNEQFF. Using reference TRBV5-4 and TRBJ2-1 for the parts outside the CDR3, the full variable domain is ETGVTQSPTHLIKTRGQQVTLRCSSQSGHNTVSWYQQALGQGPQFIFQYYREEENGRGNFPPRFSGLQFPNYSSELNVNALELDDSALYLCASSLDASGVPYNEQFFGPGTRLTVL.

This clonotype came up a few times. The rearrangement joins TRBV7-9 to TRBJ2-5, with D maybe TRBD1 (6 bases). Germline lookup yields CDR1 SEHNR and CDR2 FQNEAQ (reference sequence). V was shortened by 4 bases and J by 1 base, with 22 bases between the two germline ends. The CDR3 has 18 amino acids. CDR3 coding DNA: TGTGCCAGCAGCTCATCCCCACTGCACAGGGACCTCCAAGAGACCCAGTACTTC. This gives the protein CASSSSPLHRDLQETQYF.

This clonotype was seen only a few times. The chain combines TRBV5-6 with TRBJ2-2, with D possibly being TRBD2 (6 bases). Per the germline V gene, CDR1 is SGHDT and CDR2 is YYEEEE. The V and J ends lost 4 bases and 4 bases respectively, with 23 bases between them. The CDR3 length is 18 residues. The CDR3 region is CASSPTMRVGGSTGELFF. In DNA, the CDR3 is TGTGCCAGCAGCCCGACGATGAGGGTTGGAGGGAGCACCGGGGAGCTGTTTTTT.

The V call is TRBV2, the J call TRBJ1-5, with TRBD1 as a possible D gene (6 bases). V was trimmed by 0 bases and J by 7 bases, leaving 13 bases between them. CDR1 and CDR2 (germline): SNHLY, FYNNEI. The CDR3 totals 15 residues. For the CDR3, the DNA is TGTGCCAGCAGTGAAGCTTGGATTGGGGGCCAGCCCCAGCATTTT. This gives the protein CASSEAWIGGQPQHF.

In this sample, this clonotype turned up a few times. The J gene is TRBJ2-7, the V gene TRBV11-2; TRBD1 or TRBD2 may be the D gene (6 bases each). CDR1 SGHAT and CDR2 FQNNGV come from the germline V gene. Trimming left V 1 base short and J 5 bases short, with 15 bases between. This CDR3 spans 15 amino acids. The DNA of the CDR3 is TGTGCCAGCAGCTTAGGGGGGGCCGGCAATCACGAGCAGTACTTC. It encodes CASSLGGAGNHEQYF. The complete variable domain, with remaining parts taken from reference TRBV11-2 and TRBJ2-7, reads EAGVAQSPRYKIIEKRQSVAFWCNPISGHATLYWYQQILGQGPKLLIQFQNNGVVDDSQLPKDRFSAERLKGVDSTLKIQPAKLEDSAVYLCASSLGGAGNHEQYFGPGTRLTVT.